This T cell receptor beta chain was recovered during a study of blood T cell repertoires in COVID-19. In the study overall: T cells, B-cell-depleted T cells, or PBMCs provided the cDNA or gDNA that served as material.

Profiling relied on immunoSEQ multiplex PCR, and the TCRdb table lists in-frame clones only, not all of them. The table includes some 300,000 clones, 85% to 90% detected once. CDR3 size: 15 residues. The V end was cut by 4 bases, the J end by 0 bases, with 11 bases between. Germline lookup yields CDR1 ENHRY and CDR2 SYGVKD. The sample comprised peripheral blood. This sequence originates from an older man with acute or convalescent COVID-19. The genes are TRBV10-3 and TRBJ2-3; D possibly corresponds to TRBD1 (5 bases). In DNA form, the CDR3 reads TGTGCCATCAGTGCCAGGGCTACTAGCACAGATACGCAGTATTTT. Protein sequence: CAISARATSTDTQYF.